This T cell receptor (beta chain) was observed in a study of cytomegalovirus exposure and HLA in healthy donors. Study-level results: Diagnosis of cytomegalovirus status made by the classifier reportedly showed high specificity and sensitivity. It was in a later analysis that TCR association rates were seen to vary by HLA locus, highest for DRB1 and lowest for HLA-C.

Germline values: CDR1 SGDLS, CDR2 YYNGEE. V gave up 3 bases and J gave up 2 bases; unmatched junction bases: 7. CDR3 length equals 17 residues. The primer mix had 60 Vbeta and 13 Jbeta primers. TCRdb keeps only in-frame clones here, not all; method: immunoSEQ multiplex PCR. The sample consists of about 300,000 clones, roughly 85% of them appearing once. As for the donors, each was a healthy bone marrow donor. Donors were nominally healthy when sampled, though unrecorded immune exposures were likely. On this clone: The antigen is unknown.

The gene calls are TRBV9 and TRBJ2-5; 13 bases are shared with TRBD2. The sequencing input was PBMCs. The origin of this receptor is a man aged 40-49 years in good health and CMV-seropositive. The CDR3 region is CASSEGGLAGKQETQYF. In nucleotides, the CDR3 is TGTGCCAGCAGCGAGGGGGGACTAGCGGGAAAACAAGAGACCCAGTACTTC.